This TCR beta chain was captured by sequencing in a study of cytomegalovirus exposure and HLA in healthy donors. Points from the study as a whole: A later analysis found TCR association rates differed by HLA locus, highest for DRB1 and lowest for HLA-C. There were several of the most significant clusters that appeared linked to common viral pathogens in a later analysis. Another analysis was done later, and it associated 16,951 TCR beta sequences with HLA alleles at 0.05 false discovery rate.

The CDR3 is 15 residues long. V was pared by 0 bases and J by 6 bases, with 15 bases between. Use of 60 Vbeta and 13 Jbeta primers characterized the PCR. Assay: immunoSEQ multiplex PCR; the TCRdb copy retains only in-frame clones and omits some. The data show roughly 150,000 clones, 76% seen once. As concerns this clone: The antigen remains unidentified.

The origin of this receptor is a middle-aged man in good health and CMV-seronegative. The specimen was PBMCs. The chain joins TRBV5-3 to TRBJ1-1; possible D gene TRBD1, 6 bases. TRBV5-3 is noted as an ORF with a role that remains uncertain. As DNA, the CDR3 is TGTGCCAGAAGCTTGGTTGGGACACGCAACGCTGAAGCTTTCTTT. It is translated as CARSLVGTRNAEAFF.